The clone carrying this T cell receptor beta chain was observed at least ten times. These data are taken from a study of Graves' ophthalmopathy and Graves' hyperthyroidism. CDR3 size: 15 residues. V trimming: 9 bases; J trimming: 4 bases; junction bases outside the gene matches: 11. Germline V gene sequence: CDR1 LNHDA, CDR2 SQIVND (reference sequence). Amplifying from RNA transcripts, the study obtained TCR beta CDR3 regions. Investigators did first-round RT-PCR with HTBI primers, then second-round multiplex PCR. MiXCR was run by TCRdb on the multiplex PCR reads, yielding one entry per CDR3 protein. This sample yields a few hundred thousand distinct CDR3 sequences, of which 20% to 25% are seen a single time; roughly 45% belongs to the top ten.

The receptor was isolated from a woman in her forties or fifties with Graves' ophthalmopathy. Sequencing input: peripheral blood. V usage is TRBV19 and J usage is TRBJ2-5; TRBD2 agrees at 10 bases. CDR3 region: CASDRGTSDGETQYF. CDR3 nucleotides: TGTGCCAGCGATCGAGGGACTAGCGATGGAGAGACCCAGTACTTC. Complete variable domain (other parts from reference TRBV19 and TRBJ2-5): DGGITQSPKYLFRKEGQNVTLSCEQNLNHDAMYWYRQDPGQGLRLIYYSQIVNDFQKGDIAEGYSVSREKKESFPLTVTSAQKNPTAFYLCASDRGTSDGETQYFGPGTRLLVL.